This TCR beta chain was found in a study of T cells in Graves' hyperthyroidism and ophthalmopathy. A lack of ophthalmopathy progression within 18 months defined stable Graves' hyperthyroidism. Diagnoses were established using clinical symptoms, serum thyroxine and TRAb, thyroid ultrasound and orbital computed tomography. The source of the PBMCs was over 8.5 ml of fresh peripheral blood. Amplification of TCR beta CDR3 regions was performed using RNA transcripts as template. A first-round RT-PCR of the TCR CDR3 used the HTBI primer set. TCRdb processed the multiplex PCR reads anew with MiXCR; each CDR3 protein has one entry. The sample lists 300,000 to 400,000 distinct CDR3 sequences; less than 15% were seen once. The CDR3 length is 13 residues. V was pared by 6 bases and J by 8 bases, with 8 bases of the junction left unmatched. Germline loops: CDR1 SGHNT, CDR2 YYREEE (reference sequence).

Sequenced: blood. The rearrangement links TRBV5-4 to TRBJ2-1; 7 bases fit TRBD1. The TCR was taken from a woman between 18 and 29 years old with Graves' hyperthyroidism. CDR3 nucleotide sequence: TGTGCCAGCAAGGGGACAGTTCTCCATGAGCAGTTCTTC. Its translation: CASKGTVLHEQFF. Full variable domain (missing parts from reference TRBV5-4 and TRBJ2-1): ETGVTQSPTHLIKTRGQQVTLRCSSQSGHNTVSWYQQALGQGPQFIFQYYREEENGRGNFPPRFSGLQFPNYSSELNVNALELDDSALYLCASKGTVLHEQFFGPGTRLTVL.